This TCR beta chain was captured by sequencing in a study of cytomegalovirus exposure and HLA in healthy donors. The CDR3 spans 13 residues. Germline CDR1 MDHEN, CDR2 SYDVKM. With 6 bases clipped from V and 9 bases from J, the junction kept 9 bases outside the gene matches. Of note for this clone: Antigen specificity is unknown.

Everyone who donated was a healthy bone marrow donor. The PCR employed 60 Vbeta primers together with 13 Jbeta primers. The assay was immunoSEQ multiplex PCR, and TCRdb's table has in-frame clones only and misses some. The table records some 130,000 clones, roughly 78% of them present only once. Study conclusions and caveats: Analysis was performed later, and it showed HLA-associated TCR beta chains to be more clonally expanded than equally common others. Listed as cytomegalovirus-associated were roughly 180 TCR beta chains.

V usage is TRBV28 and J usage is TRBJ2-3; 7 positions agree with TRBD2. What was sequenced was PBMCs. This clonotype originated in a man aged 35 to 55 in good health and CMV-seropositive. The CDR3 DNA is TGTGCCAGCAGGAGGGCGGGAGCAGGGACGCAGTATTTT. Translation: CASRRAGAGTQYF.